These 9 T cell receptor beta chains originate from one sample sequenced in a study of blood T cell repertoires in COVID-19. Produced via immunoSEQ multiplex PCR; TCRdb's table is partial and in-frame only. The sample shows over 350,000 clones, about 89% of them seen only once. The sample comprised peripheral blood. These receptors were taken from a woman under 40 with acute or convalescent COVID-19.

This chain joins TRBV6-1 and TRBJ1-3; D is uncertain. This CDR3 comprises 16 residues. Germline V lookup: CDR1 MNHNS, CDR2 SASEGT. V lost 3 bases and J lost 0, with 12 bases in between. CDR3 amino acids: CASSDFGRFSGNTIYF. The DNA for the CDR3 is TGTGCCAGCAGTGATTTTGGCAGGTTCTCTGGAAACACCATATATTTT.

This clone was picked up a small number of times. This CDR3 is also generated by other DNA sequences in the sample. J is TRBJ2-7 and V is TRBV4-1, with D perhaps TRBD1 (6 bases). CDR3 size: 13 residues. In germline, CDR1 is MGHRA, CDR2 YSYEKL. V gave up 0 bases and J gave up 3 bases, with 6 bases separating them. CDR3 in amino acids: CASSQDRGYEQYF. CDR3 bases: TGCGCCAGCAGCCAAGACAGGGGCTACGAGCAGTACTTC.

In its sample, this clone was seen once. The chain recombines TRBV7-3 with TRBJ2-7; 7 bases match TRBD1. V lost 2 bases, J lost 2 bases, and 9 bases stayed unmatched. CDR1 is SGHTA and CDR2 is FQGTGA in the germline V gene. This CDR3 spans 16 amino acids. As DNA, the CDR3 is TGTGCCAGCAGCTTAGATGGGACAGCTGGTGCCTACGAGCAGTACTTC. Amino acids: CASSLDGTAGAYEQYF. Combining the CDR3 with reference TRBV7-3 and TRBJ2-7 gives the whole variable domain GAGVSQTPSNKVTEKGKYVELRCDPISGHTALYWYRQSLGQGPEFLIYFQGTGAADDSGLPNDRFFAVRPEGSVSTLKIQRTERGDSAVYLCASSLDGTAGAYEQYFGPGTRLTVT.

The CDR3 region is CASSSRQGVLSYEQYF. The CDR3 nucleotides are TGTGCCAGCAGCTCCAGACAGGGAGTACTCTCCTACGAGCAGTACTTC. The chain links TRBV11-1 to TRBJ2-7; 7 bases line up with TRBD1. The CDR3 sequence is 16 residues long. V was pared by 4 bases and J by 0 bases, with 9 bases of the junction left unmatched. Germline V CDR1 and CDR2: SGHAT, FQDESV (reference sequence).

This clone was counted a few times. V is TRBV25-1 and J is TRBJ2-3; 9 positions agree with TRBD2. V dropped 5 bases and J dropped 6; count of bases not matched to a gene: 6. CDR3 size: 14 residues. The germline CDR1 and CDR2 sequences are MGHDK and SYGVNS. The DNA of the CDR3 is TGTGCCAGCAGTTCAGCGGGGGGTTCGGATACGCAGTATTTT. It translates to CASSSAGGSDTQYF.

V usage is TRBV25-1 and J usage is TRBJ2-3; 12 bases line up with TRBD2. The CDR3 is 15 residues long. V lost 6 bases and J lost 6; bases outside the gene matches: 7. CDR1 MGHDK and CDR2 SYGVNS come from the germline V gene. This CDR3 is CASSPLAGGVDTQYF. CDR3 bases: TGTGCCAGCAGCCCACTAGCGGGGGGAGTGGATACGCAGTATTTT.

This sequence joins TRBV28 and TRBJ1-1; D is perhaps TRBD1 (6 bases). Trimming removed 2 bases at V and 6 bases at J, with 10 bases between. The germline V gene has CDR1 MDHEN and CDR2 SYDVKM. The CDR3 sequence is 13 residues long. The CDR3 reads CASSLAAGAEAFF. For the CDR3, the DNA is TGTGCCAGCAGTTTAGCGGCAGGGGCTGAAGCTTTCTTT.

The rearrangement links TRBV24-1 to TRBJ2-3, with 7 bases aligning to TRBD1. After removal of 0 bases from V and 9 bases from J, the junction contained 2 bases not matched to a gene. CDR3 size: 13 residues. The germline V gene encodes CDR1 KGHDR and CDR2 SFDVKD. DNA for the CDR3: TGTGCCACCAGTGATTTGCTGGACAGGACGCAGTATTTT. Amino acid sequence: CATSDLLDRTQYF.

This clone was seen a single time. The rearrangement uses TRBV18 and TRBJ1-2; no firm D call. V was cut by 3 bases and J by 6 bases, with 17 bases left in between. The CDR3 is made up of 15 amino acids. The V gene's germline CDR1 is KGHSH and CDR2 LQKENI. CDR3: CASSPTLTPGDGYTF. The CDR3 nucleotides are TGTGCCAGCTCACCGACCCTCACCCCGGGAGATGGCTACACCTTC.